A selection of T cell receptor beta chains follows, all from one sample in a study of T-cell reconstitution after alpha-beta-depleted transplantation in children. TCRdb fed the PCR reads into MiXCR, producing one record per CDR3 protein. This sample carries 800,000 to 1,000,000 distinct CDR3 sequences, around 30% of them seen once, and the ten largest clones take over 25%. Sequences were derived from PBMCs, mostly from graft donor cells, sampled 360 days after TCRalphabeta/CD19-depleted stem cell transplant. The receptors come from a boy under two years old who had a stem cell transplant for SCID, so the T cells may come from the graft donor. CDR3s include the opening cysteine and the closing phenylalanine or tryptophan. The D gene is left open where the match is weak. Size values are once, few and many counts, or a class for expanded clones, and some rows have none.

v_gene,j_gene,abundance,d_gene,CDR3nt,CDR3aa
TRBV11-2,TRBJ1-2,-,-,TGTGCCAGCAGCTTAGAAAGCATCGACGCAACCCAAAACTATGGCTACACCTTC,CASSLESIDATQNYGYTF
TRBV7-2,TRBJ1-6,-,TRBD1,TGTGCCAGCAGCGTGGGACAGCTAAATTCACCCCTCCACTTT,CASSVGQLNSPLHF
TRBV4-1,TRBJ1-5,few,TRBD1,TGCGCCAGCAGCCAGGAGGACAGGGGGAATCAGCCCCAGCATTTT,CASSQEDRGNQPQHF
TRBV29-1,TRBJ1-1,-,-,TGCAGCGTTGTCCCCCTCCTTCGGGGTGGCACTGAAGCTTTCTTT,CSVVPLLRGGTEAFF
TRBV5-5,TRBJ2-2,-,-,TGTGCCAGCACCACCCGGGTTGCGTCTAATCGCGGCCGGGAGCTGTTTTTT,CASTTRVASNRGRELFF
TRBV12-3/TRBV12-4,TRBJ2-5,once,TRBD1,TGTGCCAGCAGTTTAGCGCGTTTTGCAGGGGGCTTCGGAGAGACCCAGTACTTC,CASSLARFAGGFGETQYF
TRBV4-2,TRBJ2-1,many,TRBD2,TGTGCCAGCAGCCCAAGGCTAGCGGGCTCCTACAATGAGCAGTTCTTC,CASSPRLAGSYNEQFF
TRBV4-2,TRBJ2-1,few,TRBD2,TGTGCCAGCAGCCAAATGGGGACTAGCGGGTTAAATGAGCAGTTCTTC,CASSQMGTSGLNEQFF
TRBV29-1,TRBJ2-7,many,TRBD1,TGCAGCGTTCAAGACAGGGGAAGCTCCTACGAGCAGTACTTC,CSVQDRGSSYEQYF
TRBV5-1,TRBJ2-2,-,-,TGCGCCAGCAGCTCGTCTCGGGTGACCACCGGGGAGCTGTTTTTT,CASSSSRVTTGELFF
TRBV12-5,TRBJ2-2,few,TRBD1,TGTGCTAGTGGTTTGGGACAGGGAAAGGTCACCGGGGAGCTGTTTTTT,CASGLGQGKVTGELFF
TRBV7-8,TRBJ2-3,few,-,TGTGCCAGCAGCAGGGACTTGACAATCCCTAGCACAGATACGCAGTATTTT,CASSRDLTIPSTDTQYF
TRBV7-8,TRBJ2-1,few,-,TGTGCCAGCAGCTCCCGGGGGATCAGACACAATGAGCAGTTCTTC,CASSSRGIRHNEQFF
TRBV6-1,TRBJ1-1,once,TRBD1,TGTGCCAGCAGCTCACGGGGGGACAGGATTGCCACTGAAGCTTTCTTT,CASSSRGDRIATEAFF
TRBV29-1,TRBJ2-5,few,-,TGCAGCGTTGAAGATGGTCGCGGGGGACAGGTCCAAGAGACCCAGTACTTC,CSVEDGRGGQVQETQYF
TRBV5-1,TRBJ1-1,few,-,TGCGCCAGCAGCTTGGGTCTACGGACAGCGAACACTGAAGCTTTCTTT,CASSLGLRTANTEAFF
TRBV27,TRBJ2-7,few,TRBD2,TGTGCCAGCAGGCTTACCGGGACTAGCGGTTACGAGCAGTACTTC,CASRLTGTSGYEQYF
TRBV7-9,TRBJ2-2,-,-,TGTGCCAGCATCCCCGGGGCAGGGCCTTACACCGGGGAGCTGTTTTTT,CASIPGAGPYTGELFF
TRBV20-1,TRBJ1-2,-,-,TGCAGTGCTAGAGCCCCCTGGGATGGCTACACCTTC,CSARAPWDGYTF
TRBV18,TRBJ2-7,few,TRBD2,TGTGCCAGCTCCCCTAGCGGGGGAGACCTTCGAGGAGAGCAGTACTTC,CASSPSGGDLRGEQYF
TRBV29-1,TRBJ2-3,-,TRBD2,TGCAGCGTTGGAGGTTCTCTAGCGGGGGGGCTCTTT,CSVGGSLAGGLF
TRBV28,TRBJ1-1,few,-,TGTGCCAGCAGTTTTACAGGGTCAGATGAAGCTTTCTTT,CASSFTGSDEAFF
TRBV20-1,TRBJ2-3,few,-,TGCAGTGCCACCCGTTTTTTAGCGTCTAGCACAGATACGCAGTATTTT,CSATRFLASSTDTQYF
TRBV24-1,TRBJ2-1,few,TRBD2,TGTGCCACCACTGGCTTAGCGGGGGACTACAATGAGCAGTTCTTC,CATTGLAGDYNEQFF
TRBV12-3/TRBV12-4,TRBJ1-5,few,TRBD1,TGTGCCAGCAGTGGACAGGGTTTGGGCAATCAGCCCCAGCATTTT,CASSGQGLGNQPQHF
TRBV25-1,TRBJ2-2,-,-,TGTGCCAGCAGTGAGACCTTTGGGACCGGGGAGCTGTTTTTT,CASSETFGTGELFF
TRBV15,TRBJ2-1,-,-,TGTGCCACCAGCAGAACAGGAGCTGAGCAGTTCTTC,CATSRTGAEQFF
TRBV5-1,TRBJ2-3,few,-,TGCGCCAGCAGCTTAGTTACTCCTCTCACAGATACGCAGTATTTT,CASSLVTPLTDTQYF
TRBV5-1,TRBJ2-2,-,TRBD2,TGCGCCAGCAGCTTGACAGTCCTAGCGGGGGGCCCTAACACCGGGGAGCTGTTTTTT,CASSLTVLAGGPNTGELFF
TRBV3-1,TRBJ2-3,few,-,TGTGCCAGCAGCCCTAGGACCCAAACGACAGATACGCAGTATTTT,CASSPRTQTTDTQYF
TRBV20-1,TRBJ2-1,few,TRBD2,TGCAGTGCCATAGGACTAGCGGCTTACAATGAGCAGTTCTTC,CSAIGLAAYNEQFF
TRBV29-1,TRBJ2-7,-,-,TGCAGCGTTGCCCCAGGAGGGGACTACGAGCAGTACTTC,CSVAPGGDYEQYF
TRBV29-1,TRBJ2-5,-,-,TGCAGCGTTCGGCCAGGGCCAGAGACCCAGTACTTC,CSVRPGPETQYF
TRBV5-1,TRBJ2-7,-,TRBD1,TGCGCCAGCAGCTCGGGACAGGGGATGAGCTCCTACGAGCAGTACTTC,CASSSGQGMSSYEQYF
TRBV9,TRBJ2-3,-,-,TGTGCCAGCAGCGTAGAGCTGACCACAGATACGCAGTATTTT,CASSVELTTDTQYF
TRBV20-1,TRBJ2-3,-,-,TGCAGTGCGCCGAGGTCCCGGGGAATACGCACAGATACGCAGTATTTT,CSAPRSRGIRTDTQYF
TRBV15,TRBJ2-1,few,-,TGTGCCACCAGCAGAGGTATGCTAGCCAATGAGCAGTTCTTC,CATSRGMLANEQFF
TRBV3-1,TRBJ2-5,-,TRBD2,TGTGCCAGCAGCCAAGAAGAAGGATGGCTAGCGGGGGGACAAGAGACCCAGTACTTC,CASSQEEGWLAGGQETQYF
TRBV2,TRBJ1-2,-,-,TGTGCCAGCAGTGAGAGTGGAGTGGCCTACACCTTC,CASSESGVAYTF
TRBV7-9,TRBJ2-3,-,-,TGTGCCAGCAGCTCGAGGGTCGGCGCAGATACGCAGTATTTT,CASSSRVGADTQYF